These 32 T cell receptor beta chains share one sample of origin, sequenced in a study of T-cell reconstitution after alpha-beta-depleted transplantation in children. Unique molecular identifiers featured in how the TCRbeta library was prepared. TCRdb re-derived calls from the PCR reads in MiXCR, one entry per CDR3 protein. Among 90,000 to 100,000 distinct CDR3 sequences, around a quarter were seen once, and the ten largest hold 20% to 25%. The sample consisted of PBMCs, taken before TCRalphabeta/CD19-depleted stem cell transplant. Receptors originate from a boy younger than 10 with acute lymphoblastic leukemia, due to receive a stem cell transplant.

The V gene is TRBV7-2, the J gene TRBJ2-1; D might be TRBD2 (6 bases). The ends were cut back, 5 bases at V and 6 bases at J, with 14 bases in the middle. Germline V gene data show CDR1 as SGHTA and CDR2 as FQGNSA. The CDR3 sequence is 14 residues long. The CDR3 spells CASSPGLIGNEQFF. The DNA of the CDR3 is TGTGCCAGCAGCCCAGGACTAATAGGCAATGAGCAGTTCTTC.

The chain joins TRBV7-2 to TRBJ1-2; D gene unclear. The V end was cut by 1 base, the J end by 7 bases, with 7 bases between. The CDR3 is made up of 12 amino acids. The germline V gene encodes CDR1 SGHTA and CDR2 FQGNSA. CDR3 sequence (DNA): TGTGCCAGCAGCTTAGGCAGTCGTGGCTACACCTTC. It translates to CASSLGSRGYTF.

This chain uses TRBV14 with TRBJ2-5; perhaps TRBD2 as D (7 bases). The CDR3 is 20 residues long. V lost 0 bases and J 5 bases, leaving 28 bases between the germline ends. The germline gives CDR1 SGHDN, CDR2 FVKESK. CDR3 sequence (DNA): TGTGCCAGCAGCCAAGACCGCCGGGACGGGGGGCCGATTCGAACGGAGACCCAGTACTTC. Its protein is CASSQDRRDGGPIRTETQYF.

This clonotype was picked up a small number of times. This rearrangement joins TRBV20-1 to TRBJ2-1, with 11 bases identical to TRBD2. This CDR3 comprises 15 residues. Germline lookup yields CDR1 DFQATT and CDR2 SNEGSKA (reference sequence). V shed 2 bases, J shed 3 bases, and the junction held 3 bases outside the gene matches. The CDR3 DNA reads as TGCAGTGCTAGAATAGCGGGAGGGGACTACAATGAGCAGTTCTTC. Its translation: CSARIAGGDYNEQFF.

The chain is built from TRBV7-2 and TRBJ2-1; D gene ambiguous. Germline assignment: CDR1 SGHTA and CDR2 FQGNSA. V was trimmed by 1 base and J by 13 bases, leaving 14 bases between them. The CDR3 sequence is 13 residues long. The CDR3 sequence: CASSLDRWRPQFF. For the CDR3, the DNA is TGTGCCAGCAGCTTAGATCGTTGGAGACCTCAGTTCTTC.

The chain links TRBV3-1 to TRBJ2-2; 12 bases are a match to TRBD2. Unmatched junction bases numbered 0, after V lost 1 base and J lost 6 bases. The germline V gene encodes CDR1 LGHDT and CDR2 YNNKEL (reference sequence). CDR3 length: 15 residues. The CDR3 nucleotides read TGTGCCAGCAGCCAAGGACTAGCGGGAGCCGGGGAGCTGTTTTTT. Encoded protein: CASSQGLAGAGELFF.

This clonotype has only a few counts. The rearrangement uses TRBV20-1 and TRBJ2-3, with 15 bases fitting TRBD2. Trimming took 2 bases from V and 4 from J; bases not matched to a gene: 4. The germline V gene has CDR1 DFQATT and CDR2 SNEGSKA (reference sequence). The CDR3 sequence is 16 residues long. The CDR3, as DNA: TGCAGTGCTAGACTGGGACTAGCGGGAGGCTCAGATACGCAGTATTTT. Encoded protein: CSARLGLAGGSDTQYF.

The chain uses TRBV3-1 and TRBJ2-7; D unclear. The germline gives CDR1 LGHDT, CDR2 YNNKEL (reference sequence). CDR3 size: 11 residues. Trimming left V 1 base short and J 10 bases short, with 8 bases between. CDR3 in DNA: TGTGCCAGCAGCCAAGGAGTCGAACAGTACTTC. Amino acid sequence: CASSQGVEQYF.

The chain couples TRBV7-9 to TRBJ2-1, with D possibly matching TRBD1 (5 bases). Germline V gene sequence: CDR1 SEHNR, CDR2 FQNEAQ (reference sequence). V was clipped by 4 bases and J by 4 bases, with 11 bases between them. The length of the CDR3 is 14 residues. The chain's CDR3 is CASSSRQNYNEQFF. In DNA, the CDR3 is TGTGCCAGCAGCTCTAGACAGAATTACAATGAGCAGTTCTTC.

As concerns this clonotype: As the CDR3 is not closed by the conserved phenylalanine or tryptophan, this likely results from a read error. V gene TRBV5-6 combines with J gene TRBJ2-7; D not resolved. Trimming removed 5 bases at V and 7 bases at J, with 22 bases between. CDR1 and CDR2 from the germline V gene are SGHDT and YYEEEE. The CDR3 covers 15 residues. This CDR3 is CASRRDRLNRYEQYL. The CDR3 nucleotides are TGTGCCAGCAGACGCGACCGACTGAACCGCTATGAGCAGTACTTG.

The chain links TRBV29-1 to TRBJ1-3; the D gene is possibly TRBD1 (5 bases). V lost 0 bases to trimming and J lost 4 bases, with 13 bases between them. Germline V gene sequence: CDR1 SQVTM, CDR2 ANQGSEA. There are 15 residues in the CDR3. CDR3 DNA sequence: TGCAGCGTTGAAGATTTCGGGGGGACCGGAAACACCATATATTTT. Amino acids: CSVEDFGGTGNTIYF.

V usage is TRBV7-9 and J usage is TRBJ2-2; D gene ambiguous. This CDR3 comprises 14 residues. The germline V gene encodes CDR1 SEHNR and CDR2 FQNEAQ (reference sequence). Trimming removed 2 bases from V and 0 bases from J, with 4 bases in between. The chain's CDR3 is CASSLRANTGELFF. The CDR3 nucleotides are TGTGCCAGCAGCTTACGAGCGAACACCGGGGAGCTGTTTTTT. The whole variable domain, remainder taken from reference TRBV7-9 and TRBJ2-2, is DTGVSQNPRHKITKRGQNVTFRCDPISEHNRLYWYRQTLGQGPEFLTYFQNEAQLEKSRLLSDRFSAERPKGSFSTLEIQRTEQGDSAMYLCASSLRANTGELFFGEGSRLTVL.

This clonotype occurred a few times. The chain is built from TRBV7-7 and TRBJ2-1, with a possible D match to TRBD2 (5 bases). V dropped 5 bases and J dropped 5 bases, with 10 bases sitting between them. Germline-derived CDR1 and CDR2 are SSHAT and FNYEAQ (reference sequence). The CDR3 has 13 amino acids. The CDR3 DNA sequence: TGTGCCAGCAGCCACGGGAAGGACAATGAGCAGTTCTTC. Protein sequence: CASSHGKDNEQFF.

In its sample, this clonotype was seen a few times. The chain carries TRBV20-1 and TRBJ2-4; no clear D gene. The V end was cut by 4 bases, the J end by 0 bases, with 10 bases between. Germline V CDR1 and CDR2: DFQATT, SNEGSKA (reference sequence). The CDR3 is made up of 14 amino acids. The CDR3 DNA reads TGCAGTGCTACCGGAATCCTAGCCAAAAACATTCAGTACTTC. This codes for CSATGILAKNIQYF.

In this sample, this clonotype turned up a few times. The chain combines TRBV28 with TRBJ1-6; D remains ambiguous. The CDR3 is made up of 12 amino acids. The germline V and J ends were trimmed by 5 bases and 10 bases, with 9 bases remaining between them. Germline CDR1 and CDR2: MDHEN and SYDVKM. The CDR3 loop is CASSPFGSPLHF. In DNA, the CDR3 is TGTGCCAGCAGTCCATTCGGGTCACCCCTCCACTTT.

The chain is built from TRBV28 and TRBJ2-3; 11 bases line up with TRBD1. V lost 7 bases to trimming and J lost 9 bases; unmatched junction nucleotides: 12. Germline V gene sequence: CDR1 MDHEN, CDR2 SYDVKM. The CDR3 totals 15 residues. CDR3 in DNA: TGTGCCAGCATCAACCGGGACAGGGGGACGGACACGCAGTATTTT. Translating it yields CASINRDRGTDTQYF.

The chain combines TRBV7-2 with TRBJ2-2, with D perhaps TRBD2 (6 bases). Germline V gives CDR1 SGHTA, CDR2 FQGNSA. The CDR3 runs to 15 residues. The germline V and J ends were trimmed by 3 bases and 8 bases, with 16 bases remaining between them. CDR3 coding DNA: TGTGCCAGCAGCTTGAGCGGAGGGGCGGGTGGGGAGCTGTTTTTT. It yields the protein CASSLSGGAGGELFF.

This chain connects TRBV20-1 to TRBJ1-2; 9 bases fit TRBD1. CDR1 and CDR2 from the germline V gene are DFQATT and SNEGSKA (reference sequence). The CDR3 contains 10 residues. In DNA form, the CDR3 reads TGCAGACAGGGGGCGGATGGCTACACCTTC. Translation: CRQGADGYTF.

The chain has TRBV7-2 and TRBJ2-5, with D possibly TRBD2 on 5 matching bases. Germline V CDR1 and CDR2: SGHTA, FQGNSA. CDR3 length: 13 amino acids. V was shortened by 1 base and J by 5 bases, with 8 bases between the two germline ends. The CDR3 coding sequence is TGTGCCAGCAGCTTAGGTGACTACGAGACCCAGTACTTC. It yields the protein CASSLGDYETQYF.

V and J are TRBV2 and TRBJ1-3; TRBD1 is a possible D gene (5 bases). Germline CDR1 and CDR2: SNHLY and FYNNEI. The ends were cut back, 4 bases at V and 4 bases at J, with 14 bases in the middle. The CDR3 runs to 15 residues. CDR3 sequence: CASSALRGVGNTIYF. In DNA, the CDR3 is TGTGCCAGCAGTGCCCTAAGGGGTGTAGGAAACACCATATATTTT.

This clonotype turned up a few times. The chain combines TRBV3-1 with TRBJ2-3, with 12 bases fitting TRBD1. Germline CDR1 is LGHDT and CDR2 is YNNKEL (reference sequence). CDR3 length equals 15 residues. The trim removed 3 bases at V and 5 bases at J, leaving 3 bases unmatched. In DNA form, the CDR3 reads TGTGCCAGCAGCCAGAGGGACAGGGGGCAAGATACGCAGTATTTT. It specifies CASSQRDRGQDTQYF.

There are a few counts of this clonotype. The V gene is TRBV5-8, the J gene TRBJ2-4; D might be TRBD2 (5 bases). Germline V gene lookup returns CDR1 SGHTS and CDR2 YDEGEE. This CDR3 has 13 residues. V gave up 4 bases and J gave up 6 bases, with 11 bases separating them. CDR3 sequence (DNA): TGTGCCAGCAGCCCCTCCGGACTAAACATTCAGTACTTC. The encoded protein is CASSPSGLNIQYF.

This clonotype was observed a few times. The V gene is TRBV6-2 or TRBV6-3, the J gene TRBJ2-3; D may correspond to TRBD1 or TRBD2 (5 bases each). The CDR3 loop spans 15 amino acids. Germline loops: CDR1 MNHEY, CDR2 SVGEGT. The V end was cut by 2 bases, the J end by 3 bases, with 12 bases between. CDR3 in amino acids: CASSYGTARTDTQYF. The CDR3 DNA reads as TGTGCCAGCAGTTACGGGACCGCGCGGACAGATACGCAGTATTTT.

This clonotype has a count of ten or more. The rearrangement links TRBV5-1 to TRBJ1-6; 9 positions match TRBD1. After removal of 4 bases from V and 8 bases from J, the junction contained 7 bases not matched to a gene. The CDR3 totals 15 residues. Germline V gene data show CDR1 as SGHRS and CDR2 as YFSETQ. The CDR3 bases are TGCGCCAGCAGCGGGCAACAGGGGGCTTATTCACCCCTCCACTTT. It encodes CASSGQQGAYSPLHF.

In its sample, this clonotype was seen a few times. The chain joins TRBV4-1 to TRBJ2-6; 7 nucleotides line up with TRBD1. Trimming removed 0 bases from V and 0 bases from J; junction bases left unmatched: 14. CDR3 size: 21 residues. Looked up from germline, CDR1 is MGHRA and CDR2 is YSYEKL. CDR3 sequence: CASSQDTGQDSLFSGANVLTF. The CDR3 DNA reads as TGCGCCAGCAGCCAAGATACCGGACAGGATTCTCTCTTCTCTGGGGCCAACGTCCTGACTTTC.

J is TRBJ2-1 and V is TRBV3-1, with D possibly TRBD2 on 6 matching bases. CDR1 is LGHDT, CDR2 YNNKEL, per germline (reference sequence). The V and J ends lost 7 bases and 9 bases respectively, with 28 bases between them. CDR3 length: 17 amino acids. The CDR3 DNA sequence: TGTGCCAGCACCTCAAGGGTTAGCGGAGGGTCTGCAGCTGAGCAGTTCTTC. It encodes CASTSRVSGGSAAEQFF.

The chain uses TRBV4-1 and TRBJ1-2; tentatively, D is TRBD1 (5 bases). Trimming removed 3 bases from V and 13 bases from J, with 21 bases in between. CDR1 is MGHRA and CDR2 is YSYEKL in the germline V gene. This CDR3 has 14 residues. The CDR3 loop is CASSQSETDSRPTF. Written as DNA, the CDR3 is TGCGCCAGCAGCCAGAGTGAAACCGACAGTCGGCCCACCTTC.

The chain links TRBV12-3 or TRBV12-4 to TRBJ2-1; 7 bases match TRBD1. Losses at the gene ends were 2 bases for V and 16 bases for J; bases not matched to a gene: 14. This CDR3 contains 14 residues. The CDR3 sequence: CASSLHDRDQGDFF. CDR3 DNA: TGTGCCAGCAGTTTACACGATCGGGACCAGGGGGACTTCTTC.

The chain recombines TRBV6-5 with TRBJ2-3; TRBD2 aligns across 7 bases. Unmatched junction bases numbered 7, after V lost 5 bases and J lost 11 bases. This CDR3 region has 12 residues. The germline gives CDR1 MNHEY, CDR2 SVGAGI. CDR3 residues: CASSPPSGWQYF. As DNA, the CDR3 is TGTGCCAGCAGTCCCCCTAGCGGATGGCAGTATTTT.

This chain joins TRBV5-1 and TRBJ2-7; 15 positions match TRBD2. Trimming cost V 3 bases and J 0 bases; bases outside gene matches: 13. The CDR3 length is 20 residues. From germline, CDR1 is SGHRS and CDR2 YFSETQ. As DNA, the CDR3 is TGCGCCAGCAGCTCCAGTGTCCCGGGACTAGCGGGAGGACGCTCCTACGAGCAGTACTTC. Protein sequence: CASSSSVPGLAGGRSYEQYF.

The CDR3 DNA reads TGCAGTGCCGGGGACAGGGGGGAGGATACGCAGTATTTT. This gives the protein CSAGDRGEDTQYF. The J gene is TRBJ2-3, the V gene TRBV20-1, with 11 bases that match TRBD1. V trimming: 6 bases; J trimming: 6 bases; junction bases outside the gene matches: 5. The CDR3 contains 13 residues. Germline loops: CDR1 DFQATT, CDR2 SNEGSKA (reference sequence).

This clonotype was detected only a few times. The genes are TRBV9 and TRBJ2-1; 7 bases are a match to TRBD2. The trim removed 4 bases at V and 7 bases at J, leaving 11 bases unmatched. The V gene's germline CDR1 is SGDLS and CDR2 YYNGEE. The CDR3 totals 15 residues. The CDR3 is CASSPGLGVGNEQFF. CDR3 coding DNA: TGTGCCAGCAGCCCCGGACTAGGAGTAGGGAATGAGCAGTTCTTC.